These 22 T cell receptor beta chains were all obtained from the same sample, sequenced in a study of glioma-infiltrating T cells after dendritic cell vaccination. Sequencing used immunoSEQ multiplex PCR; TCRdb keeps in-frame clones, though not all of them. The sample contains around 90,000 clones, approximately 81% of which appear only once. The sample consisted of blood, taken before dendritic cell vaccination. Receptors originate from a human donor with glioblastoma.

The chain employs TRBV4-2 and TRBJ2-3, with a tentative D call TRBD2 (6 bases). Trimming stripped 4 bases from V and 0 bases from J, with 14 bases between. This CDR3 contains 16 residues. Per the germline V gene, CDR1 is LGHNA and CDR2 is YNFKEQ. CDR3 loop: CASSRVRGTSTDTQYF. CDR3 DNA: TGTGCCAGCAGCCGAGTGCGCGGGACTAGCACAGATACGCAGTATTTT.

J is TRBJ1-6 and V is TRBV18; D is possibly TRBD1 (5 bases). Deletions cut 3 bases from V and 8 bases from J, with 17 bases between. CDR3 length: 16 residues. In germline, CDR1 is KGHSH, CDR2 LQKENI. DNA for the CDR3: TGTGCCAGCTCACCGGGGCAATTGGGGATCTATTCACCCCTCCACTTT. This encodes CASSPGQLGIYSPLHF.

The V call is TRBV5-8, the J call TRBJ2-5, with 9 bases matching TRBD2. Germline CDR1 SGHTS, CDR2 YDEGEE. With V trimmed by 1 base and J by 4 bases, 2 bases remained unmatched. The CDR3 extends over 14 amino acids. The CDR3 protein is CASSLLAGLETQYF. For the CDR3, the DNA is TGTGCCAGCAGCTTGCTAGCGGGGTTAGAGACCCAGTACTTC.

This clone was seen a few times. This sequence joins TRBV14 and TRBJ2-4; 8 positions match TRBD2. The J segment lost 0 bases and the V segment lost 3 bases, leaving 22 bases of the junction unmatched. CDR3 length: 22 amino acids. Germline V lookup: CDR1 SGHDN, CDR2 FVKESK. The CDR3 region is CASSHSRGVERGTALAKNIQYF. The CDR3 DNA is TGTGCCAGCAGCCACTCCCGAGGGGTTGAGCGGGGGACTGCACTAGCCAAAAACATTCAGTACTTC. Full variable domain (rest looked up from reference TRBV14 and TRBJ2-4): EAGVTQFPSHSVIEKGQTVTLRCDPISGHDNLYWYRRVMGKEIKFLLHFVKESKQDESGMPNNRFLAERTGGTYSTLKVQPAELEDSGVYFCASSHSRGVERGTALAKNIQYFGAGTRLSVL.

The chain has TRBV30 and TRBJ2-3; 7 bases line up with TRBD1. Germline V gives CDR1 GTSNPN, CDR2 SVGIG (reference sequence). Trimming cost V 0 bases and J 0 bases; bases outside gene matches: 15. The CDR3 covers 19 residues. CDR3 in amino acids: CAWSVGGVVSGFSTDTQYF. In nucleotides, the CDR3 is TGTGCCTGGAGTGTAGGGGGCGTGGTAAGCGGATTCAGCACAGATACGCAGTATTTT.

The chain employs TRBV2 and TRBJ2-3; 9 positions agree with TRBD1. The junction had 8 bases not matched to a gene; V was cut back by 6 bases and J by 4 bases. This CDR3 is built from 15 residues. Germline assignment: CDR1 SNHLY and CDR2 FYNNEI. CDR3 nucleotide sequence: TGTGCCAGCAGCGCTCTGGGACAGGGTGCAGATACGCAGTATTTT. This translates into CASSALGQGADTQYF.

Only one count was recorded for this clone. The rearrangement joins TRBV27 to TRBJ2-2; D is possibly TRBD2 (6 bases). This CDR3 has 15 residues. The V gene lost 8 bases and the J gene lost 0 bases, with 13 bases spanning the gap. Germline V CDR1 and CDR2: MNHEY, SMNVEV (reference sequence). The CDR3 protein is CASGFGSPNTGELFF. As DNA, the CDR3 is TGTGCCAGCGGGTTCGGGAGCCCGAACACCGGGGAGCTGTTTTTT.

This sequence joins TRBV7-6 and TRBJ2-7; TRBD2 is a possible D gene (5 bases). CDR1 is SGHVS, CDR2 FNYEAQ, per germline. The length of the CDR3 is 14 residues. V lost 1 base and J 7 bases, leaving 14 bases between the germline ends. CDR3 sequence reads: CASSLGGWSREQYF. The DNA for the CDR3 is TGTGCCAGCAGCTTAGGCGGGTGGAGTCGGGAGCAGTACTTC.

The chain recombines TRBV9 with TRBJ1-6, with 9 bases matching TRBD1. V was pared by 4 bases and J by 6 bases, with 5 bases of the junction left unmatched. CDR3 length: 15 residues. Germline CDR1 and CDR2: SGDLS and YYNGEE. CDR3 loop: CASSKQGAGNSPLHF. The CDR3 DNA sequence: TGTGCCAGCAGCAAACAGGGGGCAGGTAATTCACCCCTCCACTTT.

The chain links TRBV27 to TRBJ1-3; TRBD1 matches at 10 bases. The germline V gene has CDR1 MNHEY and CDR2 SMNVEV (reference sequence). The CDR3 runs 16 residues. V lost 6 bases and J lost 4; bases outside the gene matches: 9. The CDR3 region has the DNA TGTGCCAGCAGCGGTCGGGACAGGGGAGGAGGAAACACCATATATTTT. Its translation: CASSGRDRGGGNTIYF.

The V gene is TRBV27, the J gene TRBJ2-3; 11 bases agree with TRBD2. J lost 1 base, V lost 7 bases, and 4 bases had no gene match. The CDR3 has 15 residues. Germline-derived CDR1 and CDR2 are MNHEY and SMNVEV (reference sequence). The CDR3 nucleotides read TGTGCCAGCAATACGGGACTAGCGGGCACAGATACGCAGTATTTT. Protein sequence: CASNTGLAGTDTQYF.

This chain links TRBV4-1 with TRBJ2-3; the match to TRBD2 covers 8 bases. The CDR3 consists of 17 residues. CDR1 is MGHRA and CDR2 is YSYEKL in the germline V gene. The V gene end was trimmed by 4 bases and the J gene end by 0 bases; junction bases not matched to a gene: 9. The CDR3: CASSPFGGGRSTDTQYF. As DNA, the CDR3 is TGCGCCAGCAGCCCATTTGGCGGGGGGCGGAGCACAGATACGCAGTATTTT.

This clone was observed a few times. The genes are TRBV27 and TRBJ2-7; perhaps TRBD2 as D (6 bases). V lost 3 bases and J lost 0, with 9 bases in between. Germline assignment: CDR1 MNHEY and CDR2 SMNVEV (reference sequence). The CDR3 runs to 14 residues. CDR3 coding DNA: TGTGCCAGCAGTTTGTCGGGGGTCTCCTACGAGCAGTACTTC. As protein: CASSLSGVSYEQYF.

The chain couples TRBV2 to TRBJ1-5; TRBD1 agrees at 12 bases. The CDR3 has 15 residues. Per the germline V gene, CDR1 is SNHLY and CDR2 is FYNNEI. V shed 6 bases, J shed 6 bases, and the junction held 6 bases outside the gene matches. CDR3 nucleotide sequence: TGTGCCAGCAGCCCCGGGACAGGGGGCGGTCAGCCCCAGCATTTT. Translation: CASSPGTGGGQPQHF.

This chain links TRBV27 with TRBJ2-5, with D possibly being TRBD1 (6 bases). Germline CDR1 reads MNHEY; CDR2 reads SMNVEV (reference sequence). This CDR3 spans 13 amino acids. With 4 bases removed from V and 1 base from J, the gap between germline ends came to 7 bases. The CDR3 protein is CASSWDIQETQYF. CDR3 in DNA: TGTGCCAGCAGTTGGGACATCCAAGAGACCCAGTACTTC.

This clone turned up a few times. CDR3 amino acids: CASRTSAGSYNEQFF. CDR3 in DNA: TGTGCCAGTAGGACTAGCGCCGGCTCCTACAATGAGCAGTTCTTC. The genes are TRBV19 and TRBJ2-1; 8 bases align to TRBD2. Germline V CDR1 and CDR2: LNHDA, SQIVND (reference sequence). The CDR3 contains 15 residues. V was clipped by 6 bases and J by 0 bases; unmatched bases: 4.

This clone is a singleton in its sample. The CDR3 coding sequence is TGCGCCAGCAGCCAGGACAGAGCTAACTATGGCTACACCTTC. Its protein product is CASSQDRANYGYTF. The chain employs TRBV4-1 and TRBJ1-2; TRBD1 is a possible D gene (6 bases). CDR3 length: 14 residues. From germline, CDR1 is MGHRA and CDR2 YSYEKL. The V gene lost 3 bases and the J gene lost 0 bases, with 8 bases spanning the gap.

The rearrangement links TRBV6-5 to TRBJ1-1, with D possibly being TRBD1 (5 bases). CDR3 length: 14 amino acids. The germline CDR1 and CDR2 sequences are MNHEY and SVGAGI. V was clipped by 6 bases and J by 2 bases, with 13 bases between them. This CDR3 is CASSLLTVNTEAFF. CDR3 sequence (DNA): TGTGCCAGCAGCCTATTGACAGTTAACACTGAAGCTTTCTTT.

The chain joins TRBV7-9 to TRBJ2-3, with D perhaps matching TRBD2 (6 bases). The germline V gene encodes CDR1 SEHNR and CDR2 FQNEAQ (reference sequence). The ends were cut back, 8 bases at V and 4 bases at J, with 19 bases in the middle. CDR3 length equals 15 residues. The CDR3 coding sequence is TGTGCCAGCCGCATCCTCGGGGGTGTCGCAGATACGCAGTATTTT. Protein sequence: CASRILGGVADTQYF.

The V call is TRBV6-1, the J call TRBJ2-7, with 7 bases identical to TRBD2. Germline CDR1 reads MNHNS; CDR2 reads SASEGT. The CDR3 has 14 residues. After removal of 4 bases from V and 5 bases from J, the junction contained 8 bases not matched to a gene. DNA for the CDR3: TGTGCCAGCAGTGCTGCCAGCGGGGAGGACGAGCAGTACTTC. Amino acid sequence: CASSAASGEDEQYF.

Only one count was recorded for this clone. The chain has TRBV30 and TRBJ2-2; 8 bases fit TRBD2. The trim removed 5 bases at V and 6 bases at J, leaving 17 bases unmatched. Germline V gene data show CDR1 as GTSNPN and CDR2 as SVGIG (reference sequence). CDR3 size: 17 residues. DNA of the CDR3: TGTGCCTGGGCCCATTACAGCGGGGGCTCGGGGGCCGGGGAGCTGTTTTTT. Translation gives CAWAHYSGGSGAGELFF.

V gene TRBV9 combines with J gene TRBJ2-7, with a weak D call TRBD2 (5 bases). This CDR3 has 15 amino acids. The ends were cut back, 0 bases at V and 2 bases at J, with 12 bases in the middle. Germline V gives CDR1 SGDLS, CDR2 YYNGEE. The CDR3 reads CASSVDAGPAYEQYF. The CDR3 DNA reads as TGTGCCAGCAGCGTAGACGCGGGTCCAGCCTACGAGCAGTACTTC.